The T cell receptor beta chain under discussion was sequenced for a study of molecular identifiers for immune sequencing clone quantification. As for the study in general: The replicate experiment used RNA from approximately 20,000 or 100,000 naive CD8 cells. This RNA was split into five aliquots, and four of them were sequenced.

Making the bulk TCR libraries relied on previously described methods and listed TCR primers. TCRdb analysed the PCR reads with MiXCR anew, one entry per CDR3 protein. Of 460,000 or so distinct CDR3 sequences listed, about 20% are singletons. In germline, CDR1 is LNHDA, CDR2 SQIVND (reference sequence). V was shortened by 5 bases and J by 5 bases, with 18 bases between the two germline ends. The CDR3 has 15 amino acids. The table lists this clonotype with a few counts. Its target is not known. Findings of the study overall: For effector cells, clones above 20 RNA copies held over 97% of molecules; for naive cells, under 1%.

Sorted naive CD8 T cells were those defined as CD8+CD4-CCR7+CD45RA+. The chain carries TRBV19 and TRBJ2-5; TRBD1 is a possible D gene (6 bases). The sequenced sample consisted of naive CD8+ T cells from blood, with Jurkat cell RNA spiked in. Subset in this sample: FACS-sorted CD8+CD4-CCR7+CD45RA+ naive T cells. This clonotype was obtained from a human donor in good health. Some libraries in this study had Jurkat cell RNA spiked in. The CDR3 here is CASSSEQTGFETQYF. The DNA of the CDR3 is TGTGCCAGTAGTTCAGAACAAACAGGGTTCGAGACCCAGTACTTC.